The 5 T cell receptor beta chains in this list originate from one sample, sequenced in a study of blood T cell repertoires in COVID-19. The data were produced by immunoSEQ multiplex PCR, yet TCRdb's version contains in-frame clones alone and is incomplete. The table lists under 200,000 clones, approximately 88% of them singletons, with 2.5% to 3% in the top ten. The sequenced material came from peripheral blood. These receptors all come from a woman aged 55 to 70 with acute or convalescent COVID-19.

This sequence joins TRBV28 and TRBJ1-2; D may be TRBD1 (6 bases). The germline V gene has CDR1 MDHEN and CDR2 SYDVKM. V gave up 5 bases and J gave up 4 bases, with 14 bases separating them. This CDR3 has 14 amino acids. For the CDR3, the DNA is TGTGCCAGCAGTGCCCTTATGGGGGCCTATGGCTACACCTTC. Its protein product is CASSALMGAYGYTF.

The CDR3, as DNA: TGTGCCAGCAGCTTAGGCCCCCCAACAGGGAAAGCCAAAAACATTCAGTACTTC. Translated, it gives CASSLGPPTGKAKNIQYF. The chain uses TRBV11-2 and TRBJ2-4; TRBD1 might be the D (6 bases). The V gene lost 1 base and the J gene lost 0 bases, with 16 bases spanning the gap. Looked up from germline, CDR1 is SGHAT and CDR2 is FQNNGV. This CDR3 spans 18 amino acids.

J is TRBJ2-7 and V is TRBV19; 7 nucleotides line up with TRBD1. Germline CDR1 is LNHDA and CDR2 is SQIVND (reference sequence). The length of the CDR3 is 16 residues. Trimming removed 3 bases from V and 0 bases from J; junction bases left unmatched: 8. CDR3 loop: CASSIGGQALSYEQYF. CDR3 in DNA: TGTGCCAGTAGTATTGGAGGACAGGCCCTCTCCTACGAGCAGTACTTC.

Points on this clone: The same CDR3 is also encoded by other DNA sequences in this sample. The V gene is TRBV12-3 or TRBV12-4, the J gene TRBJ1-1; tentatively, D is TRBD1 (5 bases). Trimming shortened V by 3 bases and J by 1 base, and 6 bases separated the two germline ends. The CDR3 consists of 13 residues. The CDR3, as DNA: TGTGCCAGCAGTTTGGGGCAGAACACTGAAGCTTTCTTT. As protein: CASSLGQNTEAFF.

The chain combines TRBV6-5 with TRBJ1-5, with D possibly being TRBD1 (5 bases). This CDR3 is 15 amino acids long. Trimming took off 6 bases at V and 3 bases at J, with 15 bases between the two ends. Germline V gene lookup returns CDR1 MNHEY and CDR2 SVGAGI. DNA for the CDR3: TGTGCCAGCAGCCACGAAGCACAGGTCAATCAGCCCCAGCATTTT. Its translation: CASSHEAQVNQPQHF.